The rows below give T cell receptor beta chains drawn from one sample of a study of CD8+ T cells in alopecia areata. Some clones are missing from TCRdb's copy, which holds only in-frame ones; the method was immunoSEQ multiplex PCR. This table has about 220,000 clones, more than 45% appearing once. Sample: CD4+ T cells sorted from blood, taken at week 4, from a patient treated with tofacitinib. Receptors originate from a human donor with alopecia areata. The CDR3 runs from the conserved cysteine through the conserved F or W. A D gene is named only where the DNA matches it firmly. Part of the rows lack a size; the others show once, few, many or a class for expanded clones.

j_call,v_call,d_call,clone_size,cdr3_length,cdr3_nt,cdr3_aa
TRBJ2-6,TRBV7-9,NA,NA,19,TGTGCCAGCAGCTCCAAAAGGTTGGAGGGGGCGGCTGGGGCCAACGTCCTGACTTTC,CASSSKRLEGAAGANVLTF
TRBJ2-2,TRBV5-1,NA,NA,15,TGCGCCAGCAGCTTGGGCGGCACGGACACCGGGGAGCTGTTTTTT,CASSLGGTDTGELFF
TRBJ1-2,TRBV29-1,NA,NA,13,TGCAGCGTAACAGGGCGATCCTACTATGGCTACACCTTC,CSVTGRSYYGYTF
TRBJ1-2,TRBV7-2,TRBD1,NA,14,TGTGCCAGCAGCCAAAGACAGGGAGCCTATGGCTACACCTTC,CASSQRQGAYGYTF
TRBJ2-7,TRBV4-3,NA,NA,15,TGCGCCAGCAGCCAAAAAGCGGGCCTCTCCTACGAGCAGTACTTC,CASSQKAGLSYEQYF
TRBJ2-1,TRBV5-6,NA,NA,15,TGTGCCAGCAGTCGGACTGGGGTAAGAAACAATGAGCAGTTCTTC,CASSRTGVRNNEQFF
TRBJ2-3,TRBV5-1,TRBD1,NA,14,TGCGCCAGCAGCTTGGGACAGGGCGTCGATACGCAGTATTTT,CASSLGQGVDTQYF
TRBJ2-3,TRBV6-5,NA,once,12,TGTGCCAGCATGGCAGGACCAGATACGCAGTATTTT,CASMAGPDTQYF
TRBJ2-5,TRBV5-6,NA,NA,14,TGTGCCAGCAGCCCAGACGCTACTCAAGAGACCCAGTACTTC,CASSPDATQETQYF
TRBJ1-2,TRBV10-1,TRBD1,NA,15,TGCGCCAGCAGCCCAAGACAGGGTCGGATCGATGGCTACACCTTC,CASSPRQGRIDGYTF
TRBJ2-5,TRBV29-1,TRBD1,NA,16,TGCAGCGCAAGGACAGGGCTCTTCCCTGTCCAAGAGACCCAGTACTTC,CSARTGLFPVQETQYF
TRBJ2-1,TRBV4-3,TRBD2,NA,16,TGCGCCAGCAGCAACAGACTAGCGGGGGGATACAATGAGCAGTTCTTC,CASSNRLAGGYNEQFF
TRBJ2-1,TRBV7-9,TRBD2,few,15,TGTGCCAGCAGCCCGCCGGGGGGACCTTCCGAAGAGCAGTTCTTC,CASSPPGGPSEEQFF
TRBJ2-5,TRBV30,NA,NA,13,TGTGCCTGGAGTGTGAGGGGCATTGAGACCCAGTACTTC,CAWSVRGIETQYF
TRBJ2-7,TRBV28,NA,few,17,TGTGCCAGCAGTCCAAAAAGGGCCGGGCGCGGAACCTACGAGCAGTACTTC,CASSPKRAGRGTYEQYF
TRBJ1-2,TRBV12-5,NA,few,15,TGTGCTAGTGGTTTGCGGCCAGCCTCGGGATATGGCTACACCTTC,CASGLRPASGYGYTF
TRBJ2-3,TRBV15,TRBD2,once,18,TGTGCCACCAGCAGAGATGAGACTAGCGGGTACAGCACAGATACGCAGTATTTT,CATSRDETSGYSTDTQYF
TRBJ2-4,TRBV2,NA,NA,13,TGTGCCAGCAGTGTCATACTTGAGGGCATTCAGTACTTC,CASSVILEGIQYF
TRBJ2-1,TRBV6-1,TRBD2,NA,14,TGTGCCAGCAGTCCCAGCGGGGGGTACAATGAGCAGTTCTTC,CASSPSGGYNEQFF
TRBJ2-1,TRBV18,NA,few,14,TGTGCCAGCTCACCACAGGCGACTTACAATGAGCAGTTCTTC,CASSPQATYNEQFF
TRBJ2-2,TRBV2,NA,few,15,TGTGCCAGCAACAGGAAGGATGGAACAACCGGGGAGCTGTTTTTT,CASNRKDGTTGELFF
TRBJ2-7,TRBV11-2,NA,NA,13,TGTGCCAGCAGCTTAGATCGGATATTCGAGCAGTACTTC,CASSLDRIFEQYF
TRBJ2-2,TRBV27,NA,NA,12,TGTGCCAGCAGTTTCCCTGCCGGGGAGCTGTTTTTT,CASSFPAGELFF
TRBJ2-7,TRBV6-1,NA,NA,13,TGTGCCAGCAGTGAGACAGCCTCCTACGAGCAGTACTTC,CASSETASYEQYF
TRBJ2-7,TRBV10-3,NA,NA,14,TGTGCCATAAGTGGGGGGCGCTTAAACTACGAGCAGTACTTC,CAISGGRLNYEQYF
TRBJ1-2,TRBV28,NA,NA,14,TGTGCCAGCAGTTTCTCGTCCCAGCTCTATGGCTACACCTTC,CASSFSSQLYGYTF
TRBJ2-1,TRBV9,NA,few,13,TGTGCCAGCAGGGACCCTTACTACAATGAGCAGTTCTTC,CASRDPYYNEQFF
TRBJ2-2,TRBV18,TRBD1,NA,15,TGTGCCAGCTCACCAGGGGACAGTCCCACCGGGGAGCTGTTTTTT,CASSPGDSPTGELFF
TRBJ2-1,TRBV12-5,NA,NA,16,TGTGCTAGTGGTTTGGTCCGCCAGCTTAAGCCCCAGGAGCAGTTCTTC,CASGLVRQLKPQEQFF